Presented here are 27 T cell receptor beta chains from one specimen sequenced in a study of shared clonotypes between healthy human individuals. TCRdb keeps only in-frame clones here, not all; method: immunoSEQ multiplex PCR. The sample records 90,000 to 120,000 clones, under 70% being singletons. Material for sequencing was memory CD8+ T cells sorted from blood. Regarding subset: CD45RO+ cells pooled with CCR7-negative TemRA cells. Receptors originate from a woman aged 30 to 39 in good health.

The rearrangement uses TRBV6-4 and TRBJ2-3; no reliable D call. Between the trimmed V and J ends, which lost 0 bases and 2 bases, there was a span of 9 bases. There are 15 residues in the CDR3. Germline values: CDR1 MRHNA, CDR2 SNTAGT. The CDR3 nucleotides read TGTGCCAGCAGTGACTCGAAAGACCTCACAGATACGCAGTATTTT. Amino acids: CASSDSKDLTDTQYF.

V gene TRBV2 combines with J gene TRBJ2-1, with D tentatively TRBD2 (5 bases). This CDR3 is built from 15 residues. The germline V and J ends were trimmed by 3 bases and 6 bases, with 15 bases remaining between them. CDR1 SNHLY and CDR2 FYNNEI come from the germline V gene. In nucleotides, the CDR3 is TGTGCCAGCAGTGACGGGGATATTGCGCCCAATGAGCAGTTCTTC. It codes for CASSDGDIAPNEQFF.

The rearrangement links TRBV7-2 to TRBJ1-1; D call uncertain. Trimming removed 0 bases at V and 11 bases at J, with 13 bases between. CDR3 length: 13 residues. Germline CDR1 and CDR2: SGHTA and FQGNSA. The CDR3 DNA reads TGTGCCAGCAGCTTAGCGGCCGGTAGAGGGGCTTTCTTT. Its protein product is CASSLAAGRGAFF.

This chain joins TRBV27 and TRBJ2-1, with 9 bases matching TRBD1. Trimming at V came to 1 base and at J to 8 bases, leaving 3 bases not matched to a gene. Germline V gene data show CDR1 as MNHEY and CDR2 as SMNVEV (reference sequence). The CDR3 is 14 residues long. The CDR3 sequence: CASSLLQGADEQFF. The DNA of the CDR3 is TGTGCCAGCAGTTTATTACAGGGGGCGGATGAGCAGTTCTTC.

This CDR3 reads CASSAGLPGPGEQFF. The CDR3 region has the DNA TGTGCCAGCAGCGCGGGACTCCCGGGTCCGGGTGAGCAGTTCTTC. The chain links TRBV9 to TRBJ2-1; tentative D call: TRBD2 (6 bases). CDR3 length equals 15 residues. V lost 3 bases and J 9 bases, leaving 19 bases between the germline ends. CDR1 and CDR2 from the germline V gene are SGDLS and YYNGEE.

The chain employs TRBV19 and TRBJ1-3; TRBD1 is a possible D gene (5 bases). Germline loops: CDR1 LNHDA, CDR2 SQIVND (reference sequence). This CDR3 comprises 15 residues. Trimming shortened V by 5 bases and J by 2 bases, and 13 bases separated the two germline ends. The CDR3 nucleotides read TGTGCCAGTAGTTCTAGGGGCTCCGCTGGAAACACCATATATTTT. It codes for CASSSRGSAGNTIYF.

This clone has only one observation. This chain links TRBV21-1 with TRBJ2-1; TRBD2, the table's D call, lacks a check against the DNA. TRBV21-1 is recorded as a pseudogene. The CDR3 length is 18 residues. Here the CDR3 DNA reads TGTGCCAGCAGCACACCCGGGACTAGCGGGAGGGCCGTGTATGAGCAGTTCTTC. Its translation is CASSTPGTSGRAVYEQFF.

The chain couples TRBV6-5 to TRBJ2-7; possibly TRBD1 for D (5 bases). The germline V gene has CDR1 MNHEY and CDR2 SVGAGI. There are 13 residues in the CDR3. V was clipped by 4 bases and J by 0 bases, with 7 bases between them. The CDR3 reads CASSSDSSYEQYF. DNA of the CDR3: TGTGCCAGCAGTTCAGACAGCTCCTACGAGCAGTACTTC.

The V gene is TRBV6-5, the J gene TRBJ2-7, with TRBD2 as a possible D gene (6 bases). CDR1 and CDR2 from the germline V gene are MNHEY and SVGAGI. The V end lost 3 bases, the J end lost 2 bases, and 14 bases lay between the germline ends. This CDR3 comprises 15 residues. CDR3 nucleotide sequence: TGTGCCAGCAGTTATTCTAGCGAGCCTACCTACGAGCAGTACTTC. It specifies CASSYSSEPTYEQYF.

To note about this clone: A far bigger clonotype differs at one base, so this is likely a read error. For the CDR3, the DNA is TGTGCCAGCAGCCTTGGGACAATCTCCTCCTACGAGCAGTACTTC. Protein: CASSLGTISSYEQYF. The chain carries TRBV7-8 and TRBJ2-7; D possibly corresponds to TRBD1 (6 bases). The V gene's germline CDR1 is SGHVS and CDR2 FQNEAQ. The CDR3 is made up of 15 amino acids. Between the trimmed V and J ends, which lost 5 bases and 0 bases, there was a span of 14 bases.

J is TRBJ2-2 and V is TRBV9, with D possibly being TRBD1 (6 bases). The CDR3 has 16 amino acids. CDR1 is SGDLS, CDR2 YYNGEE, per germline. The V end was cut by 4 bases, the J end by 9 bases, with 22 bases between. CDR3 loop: CASSMTRDMVDRELFF. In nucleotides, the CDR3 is TGTGCCAGCAGCATGACACGGGACATGGTCGACAGGGAGCTGTTTTTT.

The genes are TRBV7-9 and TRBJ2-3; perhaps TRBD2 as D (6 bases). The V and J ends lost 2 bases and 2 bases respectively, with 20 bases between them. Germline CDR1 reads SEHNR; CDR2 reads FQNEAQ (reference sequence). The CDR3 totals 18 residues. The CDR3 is CASSLFHTSPLTTDTQYF. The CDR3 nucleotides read TGTGCCAGCAGCTTATTTCACACTAGCCCTCTAACCACAGATACGCAGTATTTT.

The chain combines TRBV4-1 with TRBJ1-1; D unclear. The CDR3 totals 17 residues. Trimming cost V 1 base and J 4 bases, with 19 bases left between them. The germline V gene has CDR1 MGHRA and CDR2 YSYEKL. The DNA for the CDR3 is TGCGCCAGCAGCCAAGTTAGTTTGGGAGTGAAAGTCACTGAAGCTTTCTTT. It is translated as CASSQVSLGVKVTEAFF.

The CDR3 DNA reads as TGTGCCAGCAGTTTAATAACAGGGGGATTCGACAATCAGCCCCAGCATTTT. Protein sequence: CASSLITGGFDNQPQHF. The chain combines TRBV27 with TRBJ1-5, with 8 bases lining up with TRBD1. This CDR3 has 17 residues. V was pared by 2 bases and J by 3 bases, with 9 bases of the junction left unmatched. Germline loops: CDR1 MNHEY, CDR2 SMNVEV (reference sequence).

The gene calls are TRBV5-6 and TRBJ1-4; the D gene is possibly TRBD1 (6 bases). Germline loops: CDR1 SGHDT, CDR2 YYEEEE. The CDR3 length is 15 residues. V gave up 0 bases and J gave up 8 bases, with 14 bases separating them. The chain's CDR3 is CASSLVGTRGEKLFF. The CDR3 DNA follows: TGTGCCAGCAGCTTGGTTGGGACAAGAGGGGAAAAACTGTTTTTT.

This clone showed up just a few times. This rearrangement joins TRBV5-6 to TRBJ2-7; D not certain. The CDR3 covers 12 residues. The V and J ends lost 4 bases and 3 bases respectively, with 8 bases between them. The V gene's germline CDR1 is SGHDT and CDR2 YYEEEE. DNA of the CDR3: TGTGCCAGCAGCACAGAAGACTACGAGCAGTACTTC. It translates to CASSTEDYEQYF.

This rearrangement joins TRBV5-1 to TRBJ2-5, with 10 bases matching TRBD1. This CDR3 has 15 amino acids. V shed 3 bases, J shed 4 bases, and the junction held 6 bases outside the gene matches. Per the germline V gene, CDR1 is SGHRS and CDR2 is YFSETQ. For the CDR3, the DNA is TGCGCCAGCAGCTCGGGACAGGGGTTCGGAGAGACCCAGTACTTC. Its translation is CASSSGQGFGETQYF.

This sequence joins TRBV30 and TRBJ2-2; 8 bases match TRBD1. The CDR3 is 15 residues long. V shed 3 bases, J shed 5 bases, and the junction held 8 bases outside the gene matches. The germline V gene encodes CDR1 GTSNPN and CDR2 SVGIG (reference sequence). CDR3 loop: CAWSRGPGGTGELFF. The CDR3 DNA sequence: TGTGCCTGGAGCAGGGGGCCTGGGGGAACCGGGGAGCTGTTTTTT.

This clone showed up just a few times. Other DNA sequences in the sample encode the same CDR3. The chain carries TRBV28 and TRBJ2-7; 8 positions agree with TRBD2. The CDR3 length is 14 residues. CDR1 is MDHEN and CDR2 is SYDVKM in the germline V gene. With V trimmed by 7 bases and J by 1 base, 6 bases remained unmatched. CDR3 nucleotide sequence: TGTGCCAGCACCCTAGCGGGCACATCCTACGAGCAGTACTTC. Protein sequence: CASTLAGTSYEQYF.

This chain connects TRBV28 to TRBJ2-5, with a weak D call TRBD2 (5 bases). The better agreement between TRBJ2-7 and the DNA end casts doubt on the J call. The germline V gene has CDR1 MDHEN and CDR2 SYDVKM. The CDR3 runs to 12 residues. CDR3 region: CASSWRVYEQYF. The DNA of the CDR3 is TGTGCCAGCAGTTGGCGGGTCTACGAGCAGTACTTC.

The chain's CDR3 is CASSEARLAGVGEQYF. As DNA, the CDR3 is TGTGCCAGCAGTGAAGCGAGGCTAGCGGGAGTGGGGGAGCAGTACTTC. J is TRBJ2-7 and V is TRBV6-1, with 10 bases matching TRBD2. J lost 7 bases, V lost 0 bases, and 9 bases had no gene match. The CDR3 totals 16 residues. CDR1 is MNHNS and CDR2 is SASEGT in the germline V gene.

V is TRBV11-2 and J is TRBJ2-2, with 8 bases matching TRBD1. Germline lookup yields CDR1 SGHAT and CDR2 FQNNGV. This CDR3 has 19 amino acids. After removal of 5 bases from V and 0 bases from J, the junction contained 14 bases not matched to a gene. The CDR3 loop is CASSPLPGGYAPNTGELFF. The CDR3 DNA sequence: TGTGCCAGCAGCCCCCTGCCAGGGGGCTACGCCCCGAACACCGGGGAGCTGTTTTTT.

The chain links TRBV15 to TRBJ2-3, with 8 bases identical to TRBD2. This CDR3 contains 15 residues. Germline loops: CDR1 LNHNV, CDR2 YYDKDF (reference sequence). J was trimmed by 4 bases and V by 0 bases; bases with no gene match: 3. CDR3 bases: TGTGCCACCAGCAGAGATAGCGGGGCCCCAGATACGCAGTATTTT. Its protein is CATSRDSGAPDTQYF.

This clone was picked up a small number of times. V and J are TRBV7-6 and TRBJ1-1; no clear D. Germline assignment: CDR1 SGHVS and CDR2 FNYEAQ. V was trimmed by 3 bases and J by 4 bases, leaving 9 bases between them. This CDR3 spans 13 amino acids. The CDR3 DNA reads TGTGCCAGCAGCTTTGAAGTCACCACTGAAGCTTTCTTT. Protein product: CASSFEVTTEAFF.

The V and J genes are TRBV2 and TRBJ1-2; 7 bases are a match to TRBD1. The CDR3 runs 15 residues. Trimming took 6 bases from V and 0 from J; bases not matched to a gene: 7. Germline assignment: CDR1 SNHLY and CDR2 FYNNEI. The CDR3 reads CASSPGTASNYGYTF. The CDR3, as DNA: TGTGCCAGCAGCCCCGGGACAGCGTCTAACTATGGCTACACCTTC.

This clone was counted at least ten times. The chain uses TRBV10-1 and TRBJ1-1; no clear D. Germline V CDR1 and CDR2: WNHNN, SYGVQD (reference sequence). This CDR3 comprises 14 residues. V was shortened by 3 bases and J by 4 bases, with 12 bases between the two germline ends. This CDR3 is CASSDFEEGTEAFF. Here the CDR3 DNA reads TGCGCCAGCAGTGATTTTGAAGAGGGCACTGAAGCTTTCTTT.

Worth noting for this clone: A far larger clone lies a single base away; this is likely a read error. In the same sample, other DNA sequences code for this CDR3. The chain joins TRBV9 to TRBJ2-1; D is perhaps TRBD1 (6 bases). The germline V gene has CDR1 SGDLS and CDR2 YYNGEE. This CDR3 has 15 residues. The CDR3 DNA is TGTGCCAGCAGCGACCAGGGGACGGGCTACGATGAGCAGTTCTTC. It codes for CASSDQGTGYDEQFF.